These 2 T cell receptor beta chains were all obtained from the same sample, sequenced in a study of blood T cell repertoires in COVID-19 (dated by TCRdb to 2019 to 2021). Libraries were constructed by the immunoSEQ multiplex PCR assay. The clones in this table, taken by TCRdb from immuneACCESS, are in-frame only. Not every clone is retained; where verified, under half of the shortfall comes from an unresolved V gene, and the cause of the rest is unknown. Counted in this sample were about 170,000 clones; roughly four fifths of them appeared once. The ten top clones hold about 2.7% of the sample. The sample taken for sequencing was peripheral blood. The receptor set was obtained from a human donor with acute or convalescent COVID-19. The donor label of this sample is uncertain.

The J gene is TRBJ2-7, the V gene TRBV5-1; TRBD1 matches 8 bases. Germline-derived CDR1 and CDR2 are SGHRS and YFSETQ. The V gene end was trimmed by 2 bases and the J gene end by 0 bases; junction bases not matched to a gene: 7. The CDR3 totals 16 residues. The CDR3 DNA is TGCGCCAGCAGCTTCTCCAGGACAGGGATCTCCTACGAGCAGTACTTC. Translating it yields CASSFSRTGISYEQYF. Together with reference TRBV5-1 and TRBJ2-7, the CDR3 gives the full variable domain: KAGVTQTPRYLIKTRGQQVTLSCSPISGHRSVSWYQQTPGQGLQFLFEYFSETQRNKGNFPGRFSGRQFSNSRSEMNVSTLELGDSALYLCASSFSRTGISYEQYFGPGTRLTVT.

The genes are TRBV20-1 and TRBJ1-2; possible D gene TRBD1, 5 bases. V lost 6 bases and J lost 1, with 6 bases in between. Germline loops: CDR1 DFQATT, CDR2 SNEGSKA (reference sequence). The CDR3 is 11 residues long. The CDR3 sequence: CSAGGNYGYTF. The CDR3 nucleotides are TGCAGTGCGGGGGGTAACTATGGCTACACCTTC.